This T cell receptor (beta chain) stems from a study of blood T cell repertoires in COVID-19. Study background: Samples came from the United States, Italy and Spain, spanning acute and convalescent COVID-19. The cDNA or gDNA used as material had been derived from T cells, B-cell-depleted T cells, or PBMCs.

In the original workflow: By means of reference gene primer amplification, nucleated cell counts were estimated. Libraries were prepared by immunoSEQ multiplex PCR; TCRdb keeps only in-frame clonotypes and omits some of them. V and J calls and clone size come straight from that table; D and trimming were deduced from the DNA. The sample yields roughly 100,000 clones, about 85% seen once. The CDR3 runs 16 residues. Germline V CDR1 and CDR2: KGHSH, LQKENI. V lost 6 bases, J lost 6 bases, and 13 bases stayed unmatched. The chain links TRBV18 to TRBJ1-1, with 10 bases matching TRBD1. Sequencing input: peripheral blood. This receptor was identified in a man between 50 and 59 years old with active COVID-19. The CDR3 sequence is CASSFRRGQGVSEAFF. In nucleotides, the CDR3 is TGTGCCAGCTCCTTCCGGCGTGGACAGGGGGTGTCTGAAGCTTTCTTT.